A single sample is the source of the 29 T cell receptor beta chains below, sequenced in a study of HIV-infected patients and healthy controls. TCRdb used MiXCR to reprocess the 5' RACE reads, holding one entry per CDR3 protein. The table includes some 70,000 distinct CDR3 sequences, about a fifth detected once. The specimen sequenced was CD4+ T cells from blood. Source of these receptors: a human donor in good health.

In its sample, this clonotype ranks as medium-sized. This rearrangement joins TRBV9 to TRBJ2-7, with D perhaps assigned TRBD1 or TRBD2 (5 bases each). The V and J ends lost 4 bases and 3 bases respectively, with 17 bases between them. The CDR3 has 15 residues. Germline V gene data show CDR1 as SGDLS and CDR2 as YYNGEE. CDR3 sequence reads: CASSPRDAPYYEQYF. DNA for the CDR3: TGTGCCAGCAGCCCCAGGGACGCTCCCTACTACGAGCAGTACTTC.

This clonotype has a count of ten or more. One junction end disagrees with the germline gene, perhaps due to a read error. This chain links TRBV7-7 with TRBJ2-6, with no clear D. Germline-derived CDR1 and CDR2 are SSHAT and FNYEAQ (reference sequence). The CDR3 runs 13 residues. The CDR3: CASSRSGANVLTF. The CDR3 nucleotides are TGTGCTAGCAGCCGCTCGGGGGCCAACGTCCTGACTTTC.

The genes are TRBV6-5 and TRBJ1-4, with D unclear. Germline loops: CDR1 MNHEY, CDR2 SVGAGI. V lost 5 bases to trimming and J lost 7 bases, with 14 bases between them. This CDR3 comprises 14 residues. The CDR3 reads CASSLSFGGEKLFF. The CDR3, as DNA: TGTGCCAGCAGTCTCTCGTTCGGTGGTGAAAAACTGTTTTTT.

The gene calls are TRBV5-4 and TRBJ2-3; a possible D gene is TRBD2 (7 bases). Germline V gene data show CDR1 as SGHNT and CDR2 as YYREEE (reference sequence). V was shortened by 2 bases and J by 3 bases, with 19 bases between the two germline ends. CDR3 length: 17 amino acids. CDR3 bases: TGTGCCAGCAGCTTATCGGGGGGCGGGAGTATAACAGATACGCAGTATTTT. Protein sequence: CASSLSGGGSITDTQYF. Full variable domain (outside the CDR3, taken from reference TRBV5-4 and TRBJ2-3): ETGVTQSPTHLIKTRGQQVTLRCSSQSGHNTVSWYQQALGQGPQFIFQYYREEENGRGNFPPRFSGLQFPNYSSELNVNALELDDSALYLCASSLSGGGSITDTQYFGPGTRLTVL.

This clonotype appeared a few times. This sequence joins TRBV6-6 and TRBJ2-7; TRBD2 matches at 11 bases. The trim removed 6 bases at V and 2 bases at J, leaving 0 bases unmatched. CDR1 and CDR2 from the germline V gene are MNHNY and SVGAGI (reference sequence). This CDR3 has 13 amino acids. CDR3 in DNA: TGTGCCAGCAGGACTAGCGGGGCCTACGAGCAGTACTTC. Residues: CASRTSGAYEQYF.

CDR3 sequence: CASSADRATGELFF. The DNA of the CDR3 is TGTGCCAGCAGCGCGGACAGGGCCACCGGGGAGCTGTTTTTT. The rearrangement uses TRBV7-3 and TRBJ2-2, with 8 bases matching TRBD1. Trimming removed 5 bases from V and 4 bases from J; junction bases left unmatched: 3. CDR1 SGHTA and CDR2 FQGTGA come from the germline V gene. The CDR3 has 14 residues.

This clonotype occurred a few times. The CDR3 nucleotides read TGTGCCAGCAGCTTTCAGGGAGGTTCGGGAGATACGCAGTATTTT. Protein sequence: CASSFQGGSGDTQYF. The chain combines TRBV5-6 with TRBJ2-3, with D tentatively TRBD2 (6 bases). Trimming took 2 bases from V and 5 from J, leaving 15 bases between them. This CDR3 spans 15 amino acids. Germline V gene sequence: CDR1 SGHDT, CDR2 YYEEEE.

The table lists this clonotype with a few counts. V and J are TRBV19 and TRBJ1-4; D uncertain. The V gene's germline CDR1 is LNHDA and CDR2 SQIVND (reference sequence). Trimming took 5 bases from V and 0 from J, leaving 10 bases between them. The CDR3 consists of 15 residues. CDR3 sequence: CASSPSPATNEKLFF. The CDR3 coding sequence is TGTGCCAGTAGTCCATCACCCGCAACTAATGAAAAACTGTTTTTT.

CDR3 DNA sequence: TGTGCCAGCAGTTTTGATAACTATGGCTACACCTTC. Translating it yields CASSFDNYGYTF. This sequence joins TRBV12-3 or TRBV12-4 and TRBJ1-2, with D unclear. Trimming removed 3 bases from V and 1 base from J, with 3 bases in between. The CDR3 loop spans 12 amino acids.

The chain links TRBV19 to TRBJ2-1, with D possibly TRBD1 on 6 matching bases. The CDR3 covers 15 residues. CDR1 and CDR2 from the germline V gene are LNHDA and SQIVND (reference sequence). Trimming removed 6 bases at V and 0 bases at J, with 12 bases between. The CDR3 DNA reads as TGTGCCAGTAGCCCCATGGGGGCCTCCTACAATGAGCAGTTCTTC. It specifies CASSPMGASYNEQFF.

This clonotype was observed many times. The rearrangement links TRBV12-3 or TRBV12-4 to TRBJ1-5; D is uncertain. Deletions cut 4 bases from V and 7 bases from J, with 8 bases between. The CDR3 totals 12 residues. CDR3 bases: TGTGCCAGCAGTTCTCAGAGGCAGCCCCAGCATTTT. It is translated as CASSSQRQPQHF.

This clonotype was seen more than once but under ten times. The chain couples TRBV20-1 to TRBJ1-6; 10 positions agree with TRBD1. Germline V CDR1 and CDR2: DFQATT, SNEGSKA (reference sequence). The CDR3 is 13 amino acids. V dropped 6 bases and J dropped 8; count of bases not matched to a gene: 4. This CDR3 is CSATGTGDSPLHF. Written as DNA, the CDR3 is TGCAGTGCGACCGGGACAGGGGATTCACCCCTCCACTTT.

The sample holds many counts of this clonotype. V is TRBV20-1 and J is TRBJ2-4; TRBD2 matches at 10 bases. V dropped 0 bases and J dropped 0; count of bases not matched to a gene: 8. Germline V gene sequence: CDR1 DFQATT, CDR2 SNEGSKA (reference sequence). There are 18 residues in the CDR3. The CDR3 sequence is CSARDWNSGGLAKNIQYF. The CDR3 DNA reads TGCAGTGCTAGAGATTGGAATAGCGGGGGGCTAGCCAAAAACATTCAGTACTTC.

This chain links TRBV6-6 with TRBJ1-1; 8 bases align to TRBD1. Germline values: CDR1 MNHNY, CDR2 SVGAGI (reference sequence). The CDR3 loop spans 14 amino acids. Trimming took 6 bases from V and 4 from J; bases not matched to a gene: 7. CDR3 residues: CASRATGGVTEAFF. CDR3 DNA sequence: TGTGCCAGCAGGGCCACAGGGGGTGTCACTGAAGCTTTCTTT.

This chain connects TRBV19 to TRBJ1-1, with 7 bases aligning to TRBD1. V trimming: 4 bases; J trimming: 1 base; junction bases outside the gene matches: 3. The germline V gene has CDR1 LNHDA and CDR2 SQIVND (reference sequence). The CDR3 totals 14 residues. Here the CDR3 DNA reads TGTGCCAGTAGTAAGGGACAGAAGAACACTGAAGCTTTCTTT. Its translation is CASSKGQKNTEAFF.

The V and J genes are TRBV9 and TRBJ2-7; D unresolved. This CDR3 has 13 amino acids. The V and J ends lost 0 bases and 6 bases respectively, with 10 bases between them. Germline V gives CDR1 SGDLS, CDR2 YYNGEE. DNA of the CDR3: TGTGCCAGCAGCGTAGTAGGGTTCGGCGAGCAGTACTTC. Protein product: CASSVVGFGEQYF.

This clonotype was recorded at least ten times. J is TRBJ2-2 and V is TRBV7-3, with D perhaps given as TRBD1 or TRBD2 (5 bases each). CDR1 and CDR2 from the germline V gene are SGHTA and FQGTGA. The CDR3 consists of 15 residues. Trimming left V 5 bases short and J 7 bases short, with 17 bases between. CDR3 protein: CASSPRGRADGELFF. CDR3 nucleotides: TGTGCCAGCAGCCCCCGGGGCAGGGCGGACGGGGAGCTGTTTTTT.

This clonotype was picked up a small number of times. V usage is TRBV6-5 and J usage is TRBJ2-6, with D unclear. The CDR3 is 16 amino acids. Germline lookup yields CDR1 MNHEY and CDR2 SVGAGI. V lost 7 bases, J lost 0 bases, and 13 bases lay in between. CDR3 DNA: TGTGCCAGCAAACGATCAGGATCCTCTGGGGCCAACGTCCTGACTTTC. It specifies CASKRSGSSGANVLTF.

The sample holds a few counts of this clonotype. The genes are TRBV20-1 and TRBJ1-1, with no clear D. The V end was cut by 3 bases, the J end by 8 bases, with 7 bases between. CDR3 length: 10 residues. Germline lookup yields CDR1 DFQATT and CDR2 SNEGSKA (reference sequence). DNA of the CDR3: TGCAGTGCTAGCCTTAGGGAAGCTTTCTTT. Protein product: CSASLREAFF.

The chain couples TRBV12-3 or TRBV12-4 to TRBJ2-7; a weak D match, TRBD1 (6 bases). CDR3 length equals 17 residues. V lost 3 bases to trimming and J lost 2 bases, with 20 bases between them. In DNA form, the CDR3 reads TGTGCCAGCAGTTTGGGGACAACCGGGACAATCACCTACGAGCAGTACTTC. Protein: CASSLGTTGTITYEQYF.

This clonotype came up a few times. The V gene is TRBV29-1, the J gene TRBJ2-3, with D tentatively TRBD1 (6 bases). This CDR3 contains 14 residues. Germline V gives CDR1 SQVTM, CDR2 ANQGSEA. Trimming removed 5 bases from V and 1 base from J, with 13 bases in between. The CDR3 nucleotides read TGCAGCGTTTCTGACAGGTGGGGCACAGATACGCAGTATTTT. The encoded protein is CSVSDRWGTDTQYF.

The CDR3 loop reads CATSVGGRGSDEQFF. The CDR3 DNA reads TGTGCCACCAGTGTGGGGGGGAGGGGAAGCGATGAGCAGTTCTTC. The chain employs TRBV24-1 and TRBJ2-1; 7 positions match TRBD2. The CDR3 totals 15 residues. Germline-derived CDR1 and CDR2 are KGHDR and SFDVKD. J gave up 8 bases and V 5 bases, and 11 bases lay outside the gene matches.

This clonotype came up many times. The chain uses TRBV3-1 and TRBJ2-1, with a possible D match to TRBD2 (5 bases). The germline gives CDR1 LGHDT, CDR2 YNNKEL (reference sequence). The CDR3 runs to 16 residues. The V and J ends lost 1 base and 6 bases respectively, with 16 bases between them. CDR3 sequence reads: CASSQVHAGGFNEQFF. The CDR3 DNA sequence: TGTGCCAGCAGCCAAGTGCACGCGGGCGGCTTCAATGAGCAGTTCTTC.

The chain is built from TRBV7-2 and TRBJ2-7, with 7 bases aligning to TRBD2. The CDR3 is made up of 14 amino acids. Trimming removed 2 bases from V and 0 bases from J; junction bases left unmatched: 1. Germline V CDR1 and CDR2: SGHTA, FQGNSA. This chain's CDR3 is CASSLWTSSYEQYF. As DNA, the CDR3 is TGTGCCAGCAGCTTATGGACTAGCTCCTACGAGCAGTACTTC.

The chain carries TRBV5-1 and TRBJ2-7; 7 bases are shared with TRBD1. This CDR3 contains 15 residues. V lost 1 base to trimming and J lost 0 bases; unmatched junction nucleotides: 4. Germline-derived CDR1 and CDR2 are SGHRS and YFSETQ. CDR3 region: CASSLRAGGSYEQYF. CDR3 bases: TGCGCCAGCAGCTTGCGGGCAGGGGGCTCCTACGAGCAGTACTTC.

This clonotype showed up just a few times. The chain has TRBV11-3 and TRBJ1-5; the match to TRBD1 covers 8 bases. This CDR3 has 17 amino acids. V shed 1 base and J 4 bases; nucleotides not matched to a gene: 9. Germline lookup yields CDR1 SGHNT and CDR2 YENEEA. This chain's CDR3 is CASSLAWTGLENQPQHF. CDR3 in DNA: TGTGCCAGCAGCTTAGCGTGGACAGGGCTGGAAAATCAGCCCCAGCATTTT.

V and J are TRBV5-1 and TRBJ2-3, with 7 bases lining up with TRBD1. The CDR3 spans 15 residues. V trimming: 4 bases; J trimming: 4 bases; junction bases outside the gene matches: 9. The germline CDR1 and CDR2 sequences are SGHRS and YFSETQ. CDR3 DNA sequence: TGCGCCAGCAGCCTGGGACAGATAGGCGCAGATACGCAGTATTTT. Translation gives CASSLGQIGADTQYF.

This clonotype was detected many times. This rearrangement joins TRBV6-5 to TRBJ1-3, with D perhaps TRBD1 (6 bases). Trimming took 3 bases from V and 5 from J, leaving 14 bases between them. The germline CDR1 and CDR2 sequences are MNHEY and SVGAGI. The CDR3 has 15 amino acids. CDR3 residues: CASSYSTGPRNTIYF. The CDR3 DNA is TGTGCCAGCAGTTATTCTACAGGGCCGAGAAACACCATATATTTT.

This clonotype occurred many times. CDR3 nucleotide sequence: TGTGCCAGCAGTTTAGGGGGCGCGGGATCGGCCGAGCAGTACTTC. Protein product: CASSLGGAGSAEQYF. The rearrangement joins TRBV12-3 or TRBV12-4 to TRBJ2-7; D may be TRBD2 (6 bases). V lost 1 base, J lost 6 bases, and 16 bases lay in between. The length of the CDR3 is 15 residues.